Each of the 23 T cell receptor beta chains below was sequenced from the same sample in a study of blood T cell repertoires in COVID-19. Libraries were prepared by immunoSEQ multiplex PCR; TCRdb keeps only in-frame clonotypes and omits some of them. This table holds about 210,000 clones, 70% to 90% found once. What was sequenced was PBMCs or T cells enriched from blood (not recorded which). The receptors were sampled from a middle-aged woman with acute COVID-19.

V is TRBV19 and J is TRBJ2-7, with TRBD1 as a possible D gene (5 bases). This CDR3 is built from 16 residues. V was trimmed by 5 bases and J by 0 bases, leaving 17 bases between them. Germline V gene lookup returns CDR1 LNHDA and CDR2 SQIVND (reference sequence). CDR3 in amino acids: CASSGSRQGSSYEQYF. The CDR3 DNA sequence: TGTGCCAGTAGTGGATCGAGGCAGGGTAGCTCCTACGAGCAGTACTTC.

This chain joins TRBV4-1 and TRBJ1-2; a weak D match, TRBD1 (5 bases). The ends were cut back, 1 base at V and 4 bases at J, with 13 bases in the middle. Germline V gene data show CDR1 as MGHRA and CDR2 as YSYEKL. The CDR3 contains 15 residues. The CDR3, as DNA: TGCGCCAGCAGCCAAGCCGGGACTGTCCGCTATGGCTACACCTTC. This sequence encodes CASSQAGTVRYGYTF.

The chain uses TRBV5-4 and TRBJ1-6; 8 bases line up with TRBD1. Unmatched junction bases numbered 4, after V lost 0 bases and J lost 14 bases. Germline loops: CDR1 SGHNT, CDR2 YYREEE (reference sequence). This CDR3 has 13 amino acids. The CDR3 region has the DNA TGTGCCAGCAGCTTGGGGACAGGGCAGGCCCTCCACTTT. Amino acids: CASSLGTGQALHF.

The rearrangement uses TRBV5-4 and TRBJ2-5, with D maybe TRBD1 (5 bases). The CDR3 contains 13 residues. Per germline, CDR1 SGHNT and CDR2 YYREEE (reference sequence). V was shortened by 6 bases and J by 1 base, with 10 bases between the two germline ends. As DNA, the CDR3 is TGTGCCAGCACCACAGGAACCCAAGAGACCCAGTACTTC. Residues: CASTTGTQETQYF.

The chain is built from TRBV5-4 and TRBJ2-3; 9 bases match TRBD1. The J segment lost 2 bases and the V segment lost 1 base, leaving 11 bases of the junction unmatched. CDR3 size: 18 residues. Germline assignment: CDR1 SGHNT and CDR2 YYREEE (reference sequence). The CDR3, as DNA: TGTGCCAGCAGCTTGCTTAAGTCGGGGACAGGGTCCACAGATACGCAGTATTTT. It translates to CASSLLKSGTGSTDTQYF.

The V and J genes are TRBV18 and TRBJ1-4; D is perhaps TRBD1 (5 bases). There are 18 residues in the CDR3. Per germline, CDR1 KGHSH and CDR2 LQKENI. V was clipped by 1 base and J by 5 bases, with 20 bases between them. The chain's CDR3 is CASSPLQFRQGGNEKLFF. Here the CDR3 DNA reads TGTGCCAGCTCACCACTACAGTTTCGGCAGGGAGGAAATGAAAAACTGTTTTTT.

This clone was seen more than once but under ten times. The CDR3 sequence: CASSPSGFSYNEQFF. The DNA for the CDR3 is TGCGCCAGCAGCCCTAGCGGCTTCTCCTACAATGAGCAGTTCTTC. The rearrangement joins TRBV5-1 to TRBJ2-1; the match to TRBD2 covers 7 bases. The V gene end was trimmed by 4 bases and the J gene end by 0 bases; junction bases not matched to a gene: 4. Germline V CDR1 and CDR2: SGHRS, YFSETQ. There are 15 residues in the CDR3.

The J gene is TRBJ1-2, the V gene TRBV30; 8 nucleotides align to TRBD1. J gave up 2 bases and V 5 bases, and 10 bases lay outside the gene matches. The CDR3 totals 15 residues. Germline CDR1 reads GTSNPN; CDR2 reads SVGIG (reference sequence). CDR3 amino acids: CAWGTGDRSNYGYTF. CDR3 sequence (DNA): TGTGCCTGGGGGACCGGGGACAGGTCCAACTATGGCTACACCTTC. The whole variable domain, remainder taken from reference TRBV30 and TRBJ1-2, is SQTIHQWPATLVQPVGSPLSLECTVEGTSNPNLYWYRQAAGRGLQLLFYSVGIGQISSEVPQNLSASRPQDRQFILSSKKLLLSDSGFYLCAWGTGDRSNYGYTFGSGTRLTVV.

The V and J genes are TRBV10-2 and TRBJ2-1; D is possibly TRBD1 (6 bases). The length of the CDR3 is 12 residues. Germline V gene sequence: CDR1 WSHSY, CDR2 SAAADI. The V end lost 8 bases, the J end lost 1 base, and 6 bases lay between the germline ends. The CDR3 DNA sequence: TGCGCCAGCGGACAGTCCTACAATGAGCAGTTCTTC. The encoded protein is CASGQSYNEQFF.

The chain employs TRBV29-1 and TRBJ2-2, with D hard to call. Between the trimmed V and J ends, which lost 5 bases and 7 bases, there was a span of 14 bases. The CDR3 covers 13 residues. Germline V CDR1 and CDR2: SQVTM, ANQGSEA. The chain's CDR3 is CSVRSTLVGELFF. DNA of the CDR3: TGCAGCGTTCGATCGACACTCGTCGGGGAGCTGTTTTTT.

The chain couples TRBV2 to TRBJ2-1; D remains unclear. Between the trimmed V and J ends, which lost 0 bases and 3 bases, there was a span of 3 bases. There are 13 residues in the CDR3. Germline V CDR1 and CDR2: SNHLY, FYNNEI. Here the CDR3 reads CASSEASYNEQFF. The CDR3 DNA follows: TGTGCCAGCAGTGAAGCTAGCTACAATGAGCAGTTCTTC.

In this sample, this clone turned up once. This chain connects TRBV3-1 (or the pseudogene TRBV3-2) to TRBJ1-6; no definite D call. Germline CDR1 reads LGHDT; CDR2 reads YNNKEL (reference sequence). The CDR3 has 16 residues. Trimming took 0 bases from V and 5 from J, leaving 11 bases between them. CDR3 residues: CASSQDGGINNSPLHF. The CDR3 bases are TGTGCCAGCAGCCAAGATGGAGGGATCAATAATTCACCCCTCCACTTT.

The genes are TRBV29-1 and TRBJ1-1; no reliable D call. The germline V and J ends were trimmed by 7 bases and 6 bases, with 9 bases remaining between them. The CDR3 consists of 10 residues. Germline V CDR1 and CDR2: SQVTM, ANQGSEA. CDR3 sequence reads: CSARTAEAFF. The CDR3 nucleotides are TGCAGCGCGAGAACGGCTGAAGCTTTCTTT.

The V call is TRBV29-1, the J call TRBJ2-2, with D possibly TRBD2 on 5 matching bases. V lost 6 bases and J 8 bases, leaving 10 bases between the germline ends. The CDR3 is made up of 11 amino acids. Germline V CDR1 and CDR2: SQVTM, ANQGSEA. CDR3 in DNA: TGCAGCGTCGGTGAGGGTGGGGAGCTGTTTTTT. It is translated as CSVGEGGELFF.

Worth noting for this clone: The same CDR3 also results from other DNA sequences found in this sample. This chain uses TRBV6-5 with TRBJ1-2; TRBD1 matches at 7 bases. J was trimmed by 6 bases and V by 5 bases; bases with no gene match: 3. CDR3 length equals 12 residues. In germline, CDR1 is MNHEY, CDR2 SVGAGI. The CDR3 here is CASSQQGNGYTF. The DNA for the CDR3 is TGTGCCAGCAGTCAACAGGGGAATGGCTACACCTTC.

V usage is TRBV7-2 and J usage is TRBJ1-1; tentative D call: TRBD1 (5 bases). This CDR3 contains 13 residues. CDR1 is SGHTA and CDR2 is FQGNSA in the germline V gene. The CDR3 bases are TGTGCGTCCAGGGTTGCTATGAACACTGAAGCTTTCTTT. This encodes CASRVAMNTEAFF.

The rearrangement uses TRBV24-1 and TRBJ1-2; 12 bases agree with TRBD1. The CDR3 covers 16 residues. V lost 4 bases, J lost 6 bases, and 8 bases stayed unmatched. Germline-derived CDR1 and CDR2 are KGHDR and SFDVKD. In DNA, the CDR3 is TGTGCCACCAGTGAGGCGGGGACAGGGGGCGAGAATGGCTACACCTTC. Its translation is CATSEAGTGGENGYTF.

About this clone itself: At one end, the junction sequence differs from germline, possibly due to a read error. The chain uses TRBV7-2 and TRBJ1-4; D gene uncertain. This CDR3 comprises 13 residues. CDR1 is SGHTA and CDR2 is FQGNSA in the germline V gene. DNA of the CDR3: TGTGCCAGCAGTTTAGCCCGGCGGGAAAAACTGTTTTTT. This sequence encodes CASSLARREKLFF.

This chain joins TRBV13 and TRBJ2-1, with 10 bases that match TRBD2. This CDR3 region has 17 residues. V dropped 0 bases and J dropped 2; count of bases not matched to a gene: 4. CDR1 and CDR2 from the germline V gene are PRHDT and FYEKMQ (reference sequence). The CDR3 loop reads CASSLGLAGLPYNEQFF. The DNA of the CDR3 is TGTGCCAGCAGCTTAGGACTAGCGGGACTCCCCTACAATGAGCAGTTCTTC.

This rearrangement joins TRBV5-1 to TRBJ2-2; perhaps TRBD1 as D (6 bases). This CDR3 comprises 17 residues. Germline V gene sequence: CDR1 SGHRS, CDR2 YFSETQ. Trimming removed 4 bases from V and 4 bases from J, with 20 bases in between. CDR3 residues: CASSAFVDRGGTGELFF. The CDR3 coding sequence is TGCGCCAGCAGCGCTTTTGTGGACAGAGGGGGCACCGGGGAGCTGTTTTTT.

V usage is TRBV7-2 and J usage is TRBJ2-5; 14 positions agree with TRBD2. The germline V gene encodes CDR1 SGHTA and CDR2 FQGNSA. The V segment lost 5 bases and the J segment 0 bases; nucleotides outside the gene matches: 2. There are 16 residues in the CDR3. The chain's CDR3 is CASSRTSGGYQETQYF. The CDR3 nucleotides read TGTGCCAGCAGCCGGACTAGCGGGGGGTACCAAGAGACCCAGTACTTC.

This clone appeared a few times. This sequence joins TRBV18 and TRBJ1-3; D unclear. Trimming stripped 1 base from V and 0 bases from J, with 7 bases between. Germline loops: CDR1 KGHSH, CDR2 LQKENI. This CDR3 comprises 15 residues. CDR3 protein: CASSPLSGSGNTIYF. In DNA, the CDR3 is TGTGCCAGCTCACCACTATCCGGCTCTGGAAACACCATATATTTT.

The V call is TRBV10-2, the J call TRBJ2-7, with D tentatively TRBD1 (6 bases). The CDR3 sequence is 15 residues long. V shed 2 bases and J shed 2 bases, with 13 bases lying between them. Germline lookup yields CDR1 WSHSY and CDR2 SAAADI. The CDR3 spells CASSEGGLGTYEQYF. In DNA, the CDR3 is TGCGCCAGCAGTGAGGGGGGCCTGGGGACCTACGAGCAGTACTTC.